One and the same sample provided the 28 T cell receptor beta chains below, sequenced in a study of shared clonotypes between healthy human individuals (TCRdb year 2020). The library was generated by the immunoSEQ multiplex PCR assay. TCRdb took this table from immuneACCESS and kept in-frame rearrangements with V and J called. Such tables lack part of the clones; where checked against another copy, unresolved V genes explain under half of the gap, and the rest is unexplained. The sample contains some 980,000 clones, about three quarters of them found a single time. Around 1.4% of the sample is held by the ten biggest clonotypes. Sequenced input: memory CD4+ T cells sorted from blood. The intended sense of this specimen's cell subset or site label: CD45RA-negative fraction. The receptors were gathered from a man younger than 35 in good health.

This clone was counted a single time. The rearrangement joins TRBV5-4 to TRBJ2-3; possible D gene TRBD2, 6 bases. The germline CDR1 and CDR2 sequences are SGHNT and YYREEE (reference sequence). The V end lost 0 bases, the J end lost 5 bases, and 13 bases lay between the germline ends. The CDR3 covers 15 residues. DNA for the CDR3: TGTGCCAGCAGCTTGGGGGGCGGGATGGGAGATACGCAGTATTTT. Amino acids: CASSLGGGMGDTQYF.

This clone was detected ten times or more. This CDR3 reads CASSFSPQGTNEKLFF. CDR3 DNA sequence: TGTGCCAGCAGCTTCTCCCCACAGGGGACTAATGAAAAACTGTTTTTT. J is TRBJ1-4 and V is TRBV7-9; 7 nucleotides match TRBD1. The CDR3 spans 16 residues. After removal of 3 bases from V and 2 bases from J, the junction contained 6 bases not matched to a gene. CDR1 is SEHNR, CDR2 FQNEAQ, per germline (reference sequence).

The CDR3, as DNA: TGTGCCAGCAGCTTAGGGGGGAGCTATAGCACAGATACGCAGTATTTT. Residues: CASSLGGSYSTDTQYF. The rearrangement links TRBV7-9 to TRBJ2-3; D possibly matches TRBD1 or TRBD2 (5 bases each). This CDR3 contains 16 residues. Germline V gives CDR1 SEHNR, CDR2 FQNEAQ (reference sequence). V lost 1 base to trimming and J lost 0 bases, with 11 bases between them.

As for this clone: A far more abundant clone sits one base away, making this likely a read error. V and J are TRBV6-4 and TRBJ2-2; 9 bases are shared with TRBD2. This CDR3 region has 16 residues. Germline V lookup: CDR1 MRHNA, CDR2 SNTAGT. CDR3 amino acids: CASCETGGGASGELFF. The CDR3 DNA reads as TGTGCCAGCTGTGAGACTGGCGGGGGGGCCTCCGGGGAGCTGTTTTTT.

This clone occurred a few times. This CDR3 reads CASSTTRTSSWEQYF. CDR3 DNA: TGTGCCAGCAGTACCACCCGGACCAGCAGCTGGGAGCAGTACTTC. The gene calls are TRBV27 and TRBJ2-7, with D unresolved. The V gene lost 5 bases and the J gene lost 7 bases, with 21 bases spanning the gap. Germline V gene lookup returns CDR1 MNHEY and CDR2 SMNVEV (reference sequence). There are 15 residues in the CDR3.

The J gene is TRBJ1-4, the V gene TRBV27, with 7 bases matching TRBD1. This CDR3 spans 15 amino acids. The junction had 7 bases not matched to a gene; V was cut back by 2 bases and J by 7 bases. Per germline, CDR1 MNHEY and CDR2 SMNVEV (reference sequence). The DNA for the CDR3 is TGTGCCAGCAGTTTACGACAGGGATTGGGTGAAAAACTGTTTTTT. Translating it yields CASSLRQGLGEKLFF.

The chain employs TRBV6-5 and TRBJ1-1; a weak D match, TRBD1 (6 bases). The CDR3 has 14 amino acids. Per germline, CDR1 MNHEY and CDR2 SVGAGI. V shed 8 bases and J shed 0 bases, with 13 bases lying between them. The CDR3 region has the DNA TGTGCCAGCGACAGGCCTAGTTTGAACACTGAAGCTTTCTTT. This sequence encodes CASDRPSLNTEAFF.

The J gene is TRBJ1-1, the V gene TRBV6-6; D is undetermined. V was cut by 0 bases and J by 11 bases, with 4 bases left in between. CDR3 size: 10 residues. Germline CDR1 reads MNHNY; CDR2 reads SVGAGI (reference sequence). The CDR3 spells CASSYSWAFF. CDR3 DNA sequence: TGTGCCAGCAGTTACTCGTGGGCTTTCTTT.

The chain is built from TRBV7-8 and TRBJ2-3, with D unresolved. CDR1 and CDR2 from the germline V gene are SGHVS and FQNEAQ. This CDR3 spans 11 amino acids. The V gene lost 7 bases and the J gene lost 8 bases, with 10 bases spanning the gap. The CDR3 loop is CASNLEGTQYF. The CDR3 DNA reads TGTGCCAGCAACCTCGAAGGTACGCAGTATTTT.

A single count supports this clone. The chain uses TRBV20-1 and TRBJ1-4; no clear D gene. CDR1 and CDR2 from the germline V gene are DFQATT and SNEGSKA (reference sequence). The CDR3 extends over 11 amino acids. Trimming pared 0 bases from V and 14 bases from J, leaving 10 bases between. This CDR3 is CSARDLPRLFF. The DNA of the CDR3 is TGCAGTGCTAGAGATCTCCCCAGGCTGTTTTTT.

The V and J genes are TRBV6-5 and TRBJ2-7; possibly TRBD1 or TRBD2 for D (6 bases each). The CDR3 covers 12 residues. Trimming removed 7 bases from V and 7 bases from J, with 14 bases in between. CDR1 is MNHEY and CDR2 is SVGAGI in the germline V gene. The CDR3: CASTWGAGEQYF. DNA of the CDR3: TGTGCCAGCACCTGGGGGGCGGGGGAGCAGTACTTC.

To note about this clone: The same CDR3 is also encoded by other DNA sequences in this sample. The rearrangement links TRBV7-9 to TRBJ1-1, with a possible D match to TRBD1 (5 bases). The V gene's germline CDR1 is SEHNR and CDR2 FQNEAQ (reference sequence). The CDR3 extends over 13 amino acids. Trimming stripped 8 bases from V and 2 bases from J, with 12 bases between. CDR3 in amino acids: CASSSRVNTEAFF. CDR3 in DNA: TGTGCCAGCTCATCCAGGGTCAACACTGAAGCTTTCTTT.

The V gene is TRBV5-4, the J gene TRBJ2-5, with D perhaps matching TRBD2 (5 bases). Germline assignment: CDR1 SGHNT and CDR2 YYREEE (reference sequence). The CDR3 spans 14 residues. V was trimmed by 4 bases and J by 5 bases, leaving 15 bases between them. CDR3 coding DNA: TGTGCCAGCAGCGCGGGCGCGGTGGGGGAGACCCAGTACTTC. Translation gives CASSAGAVGETQYF.

The rearrangement uses TRBV20-1 and TRBJ2-4; 7 bases map to TRBD2. CDR1 is DFQATT and CDR2 is SNEGSKA in the germline V gene (reference sequence). This CDR3 contains 11 residues. CDR3 residues: CRGSGKDIQYF. DNA for the CDR3: TGCAGAGGAAGCGGGAAAGACATTCAGTACTTC.

This clone was counted a few times. This chain links TRBV10-2 with TRBJ1-2; possibly TRBD1 for D (5 bases). The V end lost 10 bases, the J end lost 1 base, and 16 bases lay between the germline ends. Germline CDR1 and CDR2: WSHSY and SAAADI. This CDR3 is built from 14 residues. CDR3 loop: CATLTATYNYGYTF. The DNA for the CDR3 is TGCGCCACCCTGACAGCCACATATAACTATGGCTACACCTTC.

The chain has TRBV5-4 and TRBJ1-1; no definite D call. Germline assignment: CDR1 SGHNT and CDR2 YYREEE (reference sequence). The CDR3 extends over 12 amino acids. V lost 2 bases and J lost 7, with 9 bases in between. The DNA of the CDR3 is TGTGCCAGCAGCTTCGGGAGGTATGAAGCTTTCTTT. Translation gives CASSFGRYEAFF.

This clone was counted at least ten times. The chain has TRBV30 and TRBJ1-6; 7 bases fit TRBD1. V shed 6 bases and J 0 bases; nucleotides not matched to a gene: 11. Germline-derived CDR1 and CDR2 are GTSNPN and SVGIG (reference sequence). This CDR3 has 17 amino acids. DNA of the CDR3: TGTGCCTGCGACAGGGCTAATGGGAGCTCCTATAATTCACCCCTCCACTTT. Translation gives CACDRANGSSYNSPLHF.

This clone was counted between two and nine times. This clone may be a read error of a much larger clone one base away. The same CDR3 also results from other DNA sequences found in this sample. CDR3: CASSLDRNYGYTF. In DNA form, the CDR3 reads TGCGCCAGCAGCTTAGACAGAAACTATGGCTACACCTTC. V usage is TRBV5-1 and J usage is TRBJ1-2; D is possibly TRBD1 (5 bases). Trimming pared 2 bases from V and 2 bases from J, leaving 7 bases between. Germline CDR1 and CDR2: SGHRS and YFSETQ. This CDR3 is built from 13 residues.

This chain uses TRBV4-2 with TRBJ1-5; D unresolved. The CDR3 is made up of 17 amino acids. Germline V CDR1 and CDR2: LGHNA, YNFKEQ. Trimming removed 0 bases at V and 0 bases at J, with 12 bases between. CDR3 nucleotides: TGTGCCAGCAGCCAAGACCTCCTATCCCCTAGCAATCAGCCCCAGCATTTT. Protein: CASSQDLLSPSNQPQHF.

The V gene is TRBV5-1, the J gene TRBJ1-2; 12 bases line up with TRBD1. This CDR3 is 17 amino acids long. The germline CDR1 and CDR2 sequences are SGHRS and YFSETQ. J lost 6 bases, V lost 2 bases, and 11 bases had no gene match. As DNA, the CDR3 is TGCGCCAGCAGCTTAGGGACAGGGGGCGTTATAAGTAATGGCTACACCTTC. Protein product: CASSLGTGGVISNGYTF.

The chain carries TRBV18 and TRBJ2-7; the D gene could be TRBD1 or TRBD2 (5 bases each). The CDR3 contains 13 residues. Germline V lookup: CDR1 KGHSH, CDR2 LQKENI. V was cut by 5 bases and J by 2 bases, with 10 bases left in between. The CDR3 region is CASSRDGAYEQYF. In DNA, the CDR3 is TGTGCCAGCTCAAGGGACGGAGCCTACGAGCAGTACTTC.

The rearrangement joins TRBV27 to TRBJ1-5; no clear D. The CDR3 contains 17 residues. Germline-derived CDR1 and CDR2 are MNHEY and SMNVEV (reference sequence). Trimming stripped 7 bases from V and 4 bases from J, with 23 bases between. CDR3 bases: TGTGCCAGCACCTCATCTGGTAAGGCAGCGGGTAATCAGCCCCAGCATTTT. It encodes CASTSSGKAAGNQPQHF.

This clone was seen only a few times. V and J are TRBV5-1 and TRBJ2-5, with D perhaps TRBD2 (6 bases). Trimming took 0 bases from V and 5 from J, leaving 17 bases between them. CDR1 and CDR2 from the germline V gene are SGHRS and YFSETQ. CDR3 length: 16 amino acids. CDR3 DNA: TGCGCCAGCAGCTTGGCCGGGCGGGGAGAAGGGGAGACCCAGTACTTC. Its protein is CASSLAGRGEGETQYF.

CDR3 protein: CASSDSGTNFGDTQYF. The CDR3 nucleotides read TGTGCCAGCAGTGACTCGGGGACCAATTTCGGTGATACGCAGTATTTT. The gene calls are TRBV6-4 and TRBJ2-3; tentatively, D is TRBD1 or TRBD2 (5 bases each). V was trimmed by 0 bases and J by 6 bases, leaving 16 bases between them. The CDR3 loop spans 16 amino acids. CDR1 is MRHNA and CDR2 is SNTAGT in the germline V gene.

The J gene is TRBJ2-2, the V gene TRBV4-1; D is perhaps TRBD2 (5 bases). The V end was cut by 2 bases, the J end by 2 bases, with 12 bases between. Germline lookup yields CDR1 MGHRA and CDR2 YSYEKL. The CDR3 consists of 16 residues. CDR3 sequence reads: CASSQWSGANTGELFF. DNA of the CDR3: TGCGCCAGCAGCCAATGGAGCGGAGCAAACACCGGGGAGCTGTTTTTT.

About this clone itself: Just one base apart from a much larger clone, this may be a read error. This chain joins TRBV30 and TRBJ2-5; no firm D call. Trimming took off 5 bases at V and 5 bases at J, with 15 bases between the two ends. This CDR3 has 13 amino acids. CDR1 and CDR2 from the germline V gene are GTSNPN and SVGIG (reference sequence). CDR3 bases: TGTGCCTGGGAAGCGAGGTTTGAGGAGACCCAGTACTTC. This encodes CAWEARFEETQYF.

The chain joins TRBV30 to TRBJ2-3; perhaps D is TRBD1 or TRBD2 (7 bases each). Trimming shortened V by 0 bases and J by 4 bases, and 17 bases separated the two germline ends. CDR1 and CDR2 (germline): GTSNPN, SVGIG (reference sequence). The CDR3 runs to 16 residues. This CDR3 is CAWSVGSRGGSDTQYF. The CDR3 DNA reads TGTGCCTGGAGTGTTGGAAGCAGGGGGGGGTCAGATACGCAGTATTTT.

V is TRBV4-1 and J is TRBJ1-2; 9 nucleotides line up with TRBD1. Germline lookup yields CDR1 MGHRA and CDR2 YSYEKL. The CDR3 is made up of 14 amino acids. The junction had 8 bases not matched to a gene; V was cut back by 6 bases and J by 6 bases. The CDR3: CASREPGQGHGYTF. CDR3 in DNA: TGCGCCAGCAGAGAACCGGGACAGGGACATGGCTACACCTTC.